These 20 T cell receptor beta chains share one sample of origin, sequenced in a study of long-term antiretroviral therapy in people with HIV. A v3.0 immunoSEQ assay was performed at survey level. The protocol was immunoSEQ multiplex PCR, while the TCRdb copy is restricted to in-frame clones and leaves out a portion. The table lists about 34,000 clones, 70% to 90% of them singletons. Sequencing was performed on unsorted PBMCs, taken 1.1 years after starting antiretroviral therapy. The receptor source for this set is a young man with HIV.

The rearrangement uses TRBV6-5 and TRBJ2-2, with 7 bases matching TRBD2. The CDR3 spans 15 residues. Looked up from germline, CDR1 is MNHEY and CDR2 is SVGAGI. The trim removed 0 bases at V and 3 bases at J, leaving 1 base unmatched. This CDR3 is CASSYSGGYTGELFF. CDR3 DNA sequence: TGTGCCAGCAGTTACTCCGGGGGGTACACCGGGGAGCTGTTTTTT.

This sequence joins TRBV7-6 and TRBJ2-2; TRBD1 is a possible D gene (6 bases). V was pared by 2 bases and J by 6 bases, with 22 bases between. This CDR3 spans 18 amino acids. Germline CDR1 SGHVS, CDR2 FNYEAQ. CDR3 sequence: CASSLNSWSGAQAGELFF. In nucleotides, the CDR3 is TGTGCCAGCAGCTTAAATTCGTGGTCAGGGGCGCAGGCCGGGGAGCTGTTTTTT.

The rearrangement joins TRBV5-1 to TRBJ1-2, with 8 nucleotides matching TRBD1. The CDR3 runs to 16 residues. After removal of 4 bases from V and 2 bases from J, the junction contained 10 bases not matched to a gene. Germline V gives CDR1 SGHRS, CDR2 YFSETQ. The CDR3 spells CASSQGQGGENYGYTF. The CDR3 coding sequence is TGCGCCAGCAGCCAAGGACAGGGCGGAGAGAACTATGGCTACACCTTC.

This clone has only one observation. The V gene is TRBV6-5, the J gene TRBJ1-3, with D unresolved. In germline, CDR1 is MNHEY, CDR2 SVGAGI. V was pared by 6 bases and J by 0 bases, with 9 bases between. The CDR3 extends over 14 amino acids. The CDR3 loop reads CASRAGFSGNTIYF. CDR3 coding DNA: TGTGCCAGCAGAGCAGGATTCTCTGGAAACACCATATATTTT.

The chain is built from TRBV4-3 and TRBJ2-5, with D unresolved. The germline gives CDR1 LGHNA, CDR2 YSLEER. The CDR3 totals 15 residues. V lost 0 bases to trimming and J lost 4 bases, with 12 bases between them. The CDR3 DNA reads as TGCGCCAGCAGCCAAGAGGTCGCGCCCGCAGAGACCCAGTACTTC. Protein sequence: CASSQEVAPAETQYF.

This sequence joins TRBV10-3 and TRBJ1-5; D is uncertain. Germline V CDR1 and CDR2: ENHRY, SYGVKD. This CDR3 region has 16 residues. Between the trimmed V and J ends, which lost 6 bases and 6 bases, there was a span of 21 bases. CDR3 loop: CAISPGVGLGGQPQHF. CDR3 sequence (DNA): TGTGCCATCAGCCCCGGAGTCGGGCTCGGCGGTCAGCCCCAGCATTTT.

The chain links TRBV5-1 to TRBJ2-1; no clear D. Per the germline V gene, CDR1 is SGHRS and CDR2 is YFSETQ. The CDR3 loop spans 11 amino acids. Trimming took off 4 bases at V and 9 bases at J, with 8 bases between the two ends. The CDR3 DNA sequence: TGCGCCAGCAGCCCATCGGCTGAGCAGTTCTTC. Its protein is CASSPSAEQFF.

This clone was seen only once. V gene TRBV15 combines with J gene TRBJ1-4; perhaps TRBD1 as D (6 bases). Germline V gene data show CDR1 as LNHNV and CDR2 as YYDKDF (reference sequence). V shed 2 bases and J shed 5 bases, with 9 bases lying between them. The CDR3 is 14 amino acids. CDR3 loop: CATSRNRENEKLFF. CDR3 coding DNA: TGTGCCACCAGCAGAAACAGGGAGAATGAAAAACTGTTTTTT. The entire variable domain, with the rest obtained from reference TRBV15 and TRBJ1-4, is as follows: DAMVIQNPRYQVTQFGKPVTLSCSQTLNHNVMYWYQQKSSQAPKLLFHYYDKDFNNEADTPDNFQSRRPNTSFCFLDIRSPGLGDTAMYLCATSRNRENEKLFFGSGTQLSVL.

The V gene is TRBV28, the J gene TRBJ2-1; a weak D match, TRBD1 (6 bases). Looked up from germline, CDR1 is MDHEN and CDR2 is SYDVKM. The CDR3 runs 15 residues. The V end was cut by 6 bases, the J end by 5 bases, with 17 bases between. The chain's CDR3 is CASSPPGHRNNEQFF. CDR3 sequence (DNA): TGTGCCAGCAGCCCTCCGGGACATAGGAACAATGAGCAGTTCTTC. Combining the CDR3 with reference TRBV28 and TRBJ2-1 gives the whole variable domain DVKVTQSSRYLVKRTGEKVFLECVQDMDHENMFWYRQDPGLGLRLIYFSYDVKMKEKGDIPEGYSVSREKKERFSLILESASTNQTSMYLCASSPPGHRNNEQFFGPGTRLTVL.

The gene calls are TRBV19 and TRBJ1-5; D might be TRBD1 (6 bases). The germline gives CDR1 LNHDA, CDR2 SQIVND (reference sequence). Trimming pared 8 bases from V and 0 bases from J, leaving 23 bases between. The CDR3 totals 18 residues. The CDR3 is CASGQLGTRGHSNQPQHF. CDR3 DNA sequence: TGTGCCAGTGGTCAGTTAGGAACTCGGGGGCATAGCAATCAGCCCCAGCATTTT.

The genes are TRBV4-3 and TRBJ1-1; 7 bases fit TRBD1. Germline values: CDR1 LGHNA, CDR2 YSLEER. V dropped 0 bases and J dropped 1; count of bases not matched to a gene: 11. This CDR3 spans 18 amino acids. The CDR3 sequence is CASSQDGDRVYPNTEAFF. The DNA of the CDR3 is TGCGCCAGCAGCCAAGATGGAGACAGGGTTTATCCGAACACTGAAGCTTTCTTT.

The rearrangement joins TRBV27 to TRBJ1-1; D gene ambiguous. Trimming removed 6 bases from V and 2 bases from J, with 13 bases in between. The germline CDR1 and CDR2 sequences are MNHEY and SMNVEV (reference sequence). The length of the CDR3 is 14 residues. The CDR3 is CASSLLEGNTEAFF. The CDR3 DNA reads TGTGCCAGCAGCTTACTGGAGGGAAACACTGAAGCTTTCTTT.

CDR3 nucleotides: TGTGCCAGCAGTAGCCGGGACAGGGGGGGGTACGGCAATCAGCCCCAGCATTTT. It codes for CASSSRDRGGYGNQPQHF. The chain joins TRBV28 to TRBJ1-5; 11 bases align to TRBD1. The CDR3 runs 18 residues. V lost 5 bases and J lost 2; bases outside the gene matches: 11. CDR1 is MDHEN, CDR2 SYDVKM, per germline. The entire variable domain, with the rest obtained from reference TRBV28 and TRBJ1-5, is as follows: DVKVTQSSRYLVKRTGEKVFLECVQDMDHENMFWYRQDPGLGLRLIYFSYDVKMKEKGDIPEGYSVSREKKERFSLILESASTNQTSMYLCASSSRDRGGYGNQPQHFGDGTRLSIL.

The CDR3 DNA sequence: TGTGCCAGCTCAAGCCTAGCGGGGGGACAGTACTACAATGAGCAGTTCTTC. As protein: CASSSLAGGQYYNEQFF. The chain links TRBV18 to TRBJ2-1, with 11 nucleotides matching TRBD2. V shed 5 bases, J shed 3 bases, and the junction held 9 bases outside the gene matches. Germline CDR1 KGHSH, CDR2 LQKENI. The CDR3 is 17 amino acids.

V usage is TRBV10-1 and J usage is TRBJ2-1; 9 nucleotides agree with TRBD2. With V trimmed by 4 bases and J by 8 bases, 12 bases remained unmatched. This CDR3 is 16 amino acids long. The germline gives CDR1 WNHNN, CDR2 SYGVQD (reference sequence). CDR3: CASSVVPAGGGDEQFF. The DNA of the CDR3 is TGCGCCAGCAGTGTTGTTCCGGCGGGAGGGGGGGATGAGCAGTTCTTC.

CDR3 nucleotides: TGCGCCAGCAGCGAAGACCCGGGACAGGGGACCTACGAGCAGTACTTC. This encodes CASSEDPGQGTYEQYF. V and J are TRBV5-1 and TRBJ2-7, with 10 bases fitting TRBD1. J lost 2 bases, V lost 4 bases, and 9 bases had no gene match. Germline CDR1 SGHRS, CDR2 YFSETQ. This CDR3 has 16 amino acids.

The chain employs TRBV10-3 and TRBJ1-2; D gene ambiguous. The germline V and J ends were trimmed by 0 bases and 2 bases, with 13 bases remaining between them. Germline lookup yields CDR1 ENHRY and CDR2 SYGVKD. This CDR3 comprises 16 residues. This CDR3 is CAISESAAGENYGYTF. Written as DNA, the CDR3 is TGTGCCATCAGTGAGTCGGCCGCAGGAGAAAACTATGGCTACACCTTC.

This chain joins TRBV19 and TRBJ1-1; 7 positions match TRBD1. CDR3 size: 16 residues. The trim removed 4 bases at V and 1 base at J, leaving 9 bases unmatched. CDR1 and CDR2 (germline): LNHDA, SQIVND (reference sequence). CDR3 sequence: CASSTLEGAENTEAFF. The CDR3 bases are TGTGCCAGTAGTACCCTCGAGGGGGCAGAGAACACTGAAGCTTTCTTT.

CDR3 region: CASSLWAQSEQFF. DNA for the CDR3: TGTGCCAGCAGTTTATGGGCCCAGAGTGAGCAGTTCTTC. The chain links TRBV27 to TRBJ2-1; D is unclear. This CDR3 contains 13 residues. Germline V gene data show CDR1 as MNHEY and CDR2 as SMNVEV (reference sequence). Trimming removed 1 base from V and 9 bases from J, with 10 bases in between.

The genes are TRBV5-4 and TRBJ1-1, with 7 bases aligning to TRBD1. The CDR3 is 14 amino acids. The germline gives CDR1 SGHNT, CDR2 YYREEE (reference sequence). The J segment lost 6 bases and the V segment lost 3 bases, leaving 8 bases of the junction unmatched. CDR3 sequence: CASSSRGGRSEAFF. The CDR3 nucleotides are TGTGCCAGCAGCTCCAGGGGGGGGCGGTCTGAAGCTTTCTTT.